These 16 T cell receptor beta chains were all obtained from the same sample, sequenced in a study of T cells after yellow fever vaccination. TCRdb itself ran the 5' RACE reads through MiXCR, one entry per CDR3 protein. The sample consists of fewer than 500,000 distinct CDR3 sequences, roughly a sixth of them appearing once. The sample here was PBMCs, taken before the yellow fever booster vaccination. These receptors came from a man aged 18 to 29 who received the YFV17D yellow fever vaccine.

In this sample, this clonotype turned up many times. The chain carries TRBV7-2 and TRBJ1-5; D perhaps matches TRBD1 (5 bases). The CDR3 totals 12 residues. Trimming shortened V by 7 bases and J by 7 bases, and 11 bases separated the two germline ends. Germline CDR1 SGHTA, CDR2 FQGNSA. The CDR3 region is CASTLGGQPQHF. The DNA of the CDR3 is TGTGCCAGCACCCTCGGGGGACAGCCCCAGCATTTT.

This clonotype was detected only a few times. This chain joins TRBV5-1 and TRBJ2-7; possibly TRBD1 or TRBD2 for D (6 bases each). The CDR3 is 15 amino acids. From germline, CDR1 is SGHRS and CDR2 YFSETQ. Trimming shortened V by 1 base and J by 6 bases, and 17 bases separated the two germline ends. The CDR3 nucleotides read TGCGCCAGCAGCTTGACTGGGGGGCAGCAAGGCGAGCAGTACTTC. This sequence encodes CASSLTGGQQGEQYF.

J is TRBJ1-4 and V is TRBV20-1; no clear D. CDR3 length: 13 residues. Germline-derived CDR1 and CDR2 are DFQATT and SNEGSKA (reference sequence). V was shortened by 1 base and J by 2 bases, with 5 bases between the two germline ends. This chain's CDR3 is CSARGRTNEKLFF. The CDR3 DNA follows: TGCAGTGCTAGAGGGCGGACTAATGAAAAACTGTTTTTT.

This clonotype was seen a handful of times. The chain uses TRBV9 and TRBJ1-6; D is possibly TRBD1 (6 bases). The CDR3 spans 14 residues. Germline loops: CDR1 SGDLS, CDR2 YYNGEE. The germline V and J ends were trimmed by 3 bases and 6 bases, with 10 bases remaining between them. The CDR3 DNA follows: TGTGCCAGCAGCGATTCCAGGGGTAATTCACCCCTCCACTTT. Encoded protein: CASSDSRGNSPLHF.

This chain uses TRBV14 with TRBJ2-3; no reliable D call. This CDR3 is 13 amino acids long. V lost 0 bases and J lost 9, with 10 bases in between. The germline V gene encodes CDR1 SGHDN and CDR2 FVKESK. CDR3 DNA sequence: TGTGCCAGCAGCCAAGAGCACCTGTCGACGCAGTATTTT. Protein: CASSQEHLSTQYF.

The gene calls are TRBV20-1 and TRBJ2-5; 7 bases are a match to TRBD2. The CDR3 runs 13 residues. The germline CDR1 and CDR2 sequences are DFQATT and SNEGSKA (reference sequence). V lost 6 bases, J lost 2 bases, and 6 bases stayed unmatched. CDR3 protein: CSASGGGQETQYF. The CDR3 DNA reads TGCAGTGCAAGTGGCGGGGGACAAGAGACCCAGTACTTC.

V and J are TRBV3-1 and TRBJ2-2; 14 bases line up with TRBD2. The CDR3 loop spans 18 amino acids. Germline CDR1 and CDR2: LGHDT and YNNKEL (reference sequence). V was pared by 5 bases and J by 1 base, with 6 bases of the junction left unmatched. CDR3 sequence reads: CASSGSGLAGVNTGELFF. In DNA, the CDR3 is TGTGCCAGCAGCGGATCGGGACTAGCGGGGGTGAACACCGGGGAGCTGTTTTTT.

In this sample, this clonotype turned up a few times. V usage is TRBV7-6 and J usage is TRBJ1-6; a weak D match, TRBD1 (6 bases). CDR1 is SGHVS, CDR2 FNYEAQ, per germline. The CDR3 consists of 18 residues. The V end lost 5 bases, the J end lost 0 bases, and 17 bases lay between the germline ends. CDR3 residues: CASSLTDGQSSYNSPLHF. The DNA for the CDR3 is TGTGCCAGCAGCCTCACCGACGGACAGAGCTCCTATAATTCACCCCTCCACTTT.

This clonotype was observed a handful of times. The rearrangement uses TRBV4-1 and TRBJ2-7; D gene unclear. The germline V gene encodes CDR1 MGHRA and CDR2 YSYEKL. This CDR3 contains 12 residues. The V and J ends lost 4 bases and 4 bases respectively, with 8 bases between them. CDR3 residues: CASSRDKYEQYF. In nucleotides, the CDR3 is TGCGCCAGCAGCCGAGACAAGTACGAGCAGTACTTC.

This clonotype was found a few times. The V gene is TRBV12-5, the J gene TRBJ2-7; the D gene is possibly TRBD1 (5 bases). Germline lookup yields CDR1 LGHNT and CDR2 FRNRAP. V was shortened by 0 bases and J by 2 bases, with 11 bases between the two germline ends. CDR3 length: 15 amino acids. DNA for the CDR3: TGTGCTAGTGGTTTGGTACCGAGCAGGGCCTACGAGCAGTACTTC. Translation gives CASGLVPSRAYEQYF.

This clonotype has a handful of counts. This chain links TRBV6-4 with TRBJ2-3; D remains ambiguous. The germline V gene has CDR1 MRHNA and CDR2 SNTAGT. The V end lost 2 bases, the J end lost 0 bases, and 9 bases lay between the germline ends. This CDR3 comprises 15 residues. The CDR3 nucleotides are TGTGCCAGCAGTGACAGGTGGGGAAGCACAGATACGCAGTATTTT. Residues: CASSDRWGSTDTQYF.

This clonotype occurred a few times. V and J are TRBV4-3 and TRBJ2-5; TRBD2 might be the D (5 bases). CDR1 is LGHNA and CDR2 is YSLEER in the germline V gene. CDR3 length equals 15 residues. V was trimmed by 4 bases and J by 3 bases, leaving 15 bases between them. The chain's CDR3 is CASSLHGKGEETQYF. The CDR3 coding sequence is TGCGCCAGCAGCCTCCATGGAAAGGGAGAAGAGACCCAGTACTTC.

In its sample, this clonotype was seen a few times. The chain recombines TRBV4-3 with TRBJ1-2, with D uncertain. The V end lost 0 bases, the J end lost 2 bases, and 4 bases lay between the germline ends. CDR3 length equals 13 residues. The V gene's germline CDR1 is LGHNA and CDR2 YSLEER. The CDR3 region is CASSQEQNYGYTF. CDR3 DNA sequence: TGCGCCAGCAGCCAAGAACAGAACTATGGCTACACCTTC.

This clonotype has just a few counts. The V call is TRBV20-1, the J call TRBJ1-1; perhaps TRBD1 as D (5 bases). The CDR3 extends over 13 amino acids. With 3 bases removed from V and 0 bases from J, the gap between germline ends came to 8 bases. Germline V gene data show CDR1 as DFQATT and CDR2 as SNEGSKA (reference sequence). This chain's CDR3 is CSASGGVNTEAFF. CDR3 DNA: TGCAGTGCTAGTGGGGGAGTGAACACTGAAGCTTTCTTT.

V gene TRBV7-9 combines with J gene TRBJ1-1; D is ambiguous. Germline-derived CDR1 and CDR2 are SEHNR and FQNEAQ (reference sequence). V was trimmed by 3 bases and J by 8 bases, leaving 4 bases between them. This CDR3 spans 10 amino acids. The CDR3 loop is CASSFAEAFF. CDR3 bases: TGTGCCAGCAGCTTCGCCGAAGCTTTCTTT.

The DNA for the CDR3 is TGTGCCAGCAGCCAAGATGTGACTTTTCAAGAGACCCAGTACTTC. Translating gives CASSQDVTFQETQYF. The V gene is TRBV4-2, the J gene TRBJ2-5, with D unresolved. Germline CDR1 and CDR2: LGHNA and YNFKEQ. This CDR3 has 15 residues. V lost 0 bases and J 2 bases, leaving 10 bases between the germline ends.